This is a list of T cell receptor beta chains from one sample in a study of T-cell reconstitution after alpha-beta-depleted transplantation in children. TCRdb recomputed calls from the PCR reads with MiXCR, one row per CDR3 protein. The data contain about 610,000 distinct CDR3 sequences, under 12% of them seen just once; the ten biggest clones take up less than 4.5%. Specimen: PBMCs from the stem cell graft donor, collected from the stem cell graft. All receptors come from a human donor who donated a stem cell graft to a child with acute myeloid leukemia. Both conserved end residues are part of each CDR3. The D gene is left open where the match is weak. The size of a clone is reported for some rows only, either as once, few or many, or as a class for expanded clones.

D: .
V: TRBV6-5
size: .
J: TRBJ1-2
DNA: TGTGCCAGCAGTTACTCGACTATGTCAGGGTCCTATGGCTACACCTTC
CDR3: CASSYSTMSGSYGYTF

D: .
V: TRBV5-1
size: many
J: TRBJ2-7
DNA: TGCGCCAGCAGCTTGAATTTGGGCCCCTCCTACGAGCAGTACTTC
CDR3: CASSLNLGPSYEQYF

D: .
V: TRBV15
size: few
J: TRBJ2-1
DNA: TGTGCCACCAGTAATAGCGGAGGGGTTTCGGGTGAGCAGTTCTTC
CDR3: CATSNSGGVSGEQFF

D: TRBD1
V: TRBV19
size: .
J: TRBJ1-5
DNA: TGTGCCAGTAAGGAGGGACAGGGAGTCAATCAGCCCCAGCATTTT
CDR3: CASKEGQGVNQPQHF

D: TRBD2
V: TRBV4-3
size: few
J: TRBJ2-4
DNA: TGCGCCAGCAGCCAAGAATCTAGCGGGAGGGCCTCCAAAAACATTCAGTACTTC
CDR3: CASSQESSGRASKNIQYF

D: .
V: TRBV18
size: many
J: TRBJ2-1
DNA: TGTGCCAGCTCACCAGCAACCTCAGTTGAGCAGTTCTTC
CDR3: CASSPATSVEQFF

D: .
V: TRBV27
size: .
J: TRBJ2-6
DNA: .
CDR3: CASSSSGLRRAGANVLTF

D: .
V: TRBV9
size: few
J: TRBJ2-2
DNA: TGTGCCAGCAGCGTAGGGGTTCGAACCGGGGAGCTGTTTTTT
CDR3: CASSVGVRTGELFF

D: .
V: TRBV5-1
size: few
J: TRBJ2-1
DNA: TGCGCCAGCAGGGGGGTTGTAGAGCAGTTCTTC
CDR3: CASRGVVEQFF

D: .
V: TRBV5-1
size: .
J: TRBJ1-4
DNA: TGCGCCAGCGCTAGGGAATTCATTGCAACTAATGAAAAACTGTTTTTT
CDR3: CASAREFIATNEKLFF

D: .
V: TRBV9
size: many
J: TRBJ2-7
DNA: TGTGCCAGCAGCGTAGGCGGGTCCCCGTCCTACGAGCAGTACTTC
CDR3: CASSVGGSPSYEQYF

D: TRBD2
V: TRBV7-3
size: few
J: TRBJ2-3
DNA: TGTGCCAGCAGCTTGGGGACTAGCGGGAGGAATACGCAGTATTTT
CDR3: CASSLGTSGRNTQYF

D: .
V: TRBV18
size: few
J: TRBJ2-1
DNA: TGTGCCAGCTCACCATTGAGGGGCGCCTACAATGAGCAGTTCTTC
CDR3: CASSPLRGAYNEQFF

D: .
V: TRBV28
size: once
J: TRBJ2-3
DNA: TGTGCCAGCAGTTTCCCTAGCTCGGATACGCAGTATTTT
CDR3: CASSFPSSDTQYF

D: TRBD2
V: TRBV29-1
size: .
J: TRBJ2-1
DNA: TGCAGCGTTGAGGGCCTAGCGGGAGGCTCCCTTTACAATGAGCAGTTCTTC
CDR3: CSVEGLAGGSLYNEQFF

D: .
V: TRBV6-7
size: many
J: TRBJ2-7
DNA: TGTGCCAGCAGTTACTTCCACGAGCAGTACTTC
CDR3: CASSYFHEQYF

D: TRBD1
V: TRBV4-3
size: .
J: TRBJ1-2
DNA: TGCGCCAGCAGCCCCTCCCGACAGGGAAGTGGATATGGCTACACCTTC
CDR3: CASSPSRQGSGYGYTF

D: .
V: TRBV7-2
size: .
J: TRBJ2-7
DNA: TGTGCCAGCAGCGCGAGCGGGAGGGACAGGGACGAGCAGTACTTC
CDR3: CASSASGRDRDEQYF

D: TRBD2
V: TRBV4-2
size: .
J: TRBJ2-7
DNA: TGTGCCAGCAGCCAAGAGTTAGCGGGAGTTCACGACGAGCAGTACTTC
CDR3: CASSQELAGVHDEQYF

D: TRBD1
V: TRBV7-2
size: few
J: TRBJ2-1
DNA: TGTGCCAGCAGCCAAAGGACAGGGGCCTACAATGAGCAGTTCTTC
CDR3: CASSQRTGAYNEQFF

D: .
V: TRBV30
size: .
J: TRBJ1-2
DNA: TGTGCCTATTCAATTGGAGGGAATATAGGCTACACCTTC
CDR3: CAYSIGGNIGYTF

D: .
V: TRBV12-3/TRBV12-4
size: .
J: TRBJ1-4
DNA: TGTGCCAGCACCCCATCGGGAAGTCCCAGTGAAAAACTGTTTTTT
CDR3: CASTPSGSPSEKLFF

D: .
V: TRBV7-9
size: many
J: TRBJ2-5
DNA: TGTGCCAGCAGCTTTTTCTCCTCACAAGAGACCCAGTACTTC
CDR3: CASSFFSSQETQYF

D: .
V: TRBV10-3
size: .
J: TRBJ2-5
DNA: TGTGCCATGTCTTCCCTTGGGGAGACCCAGTACTTC
CDR3: CAMSSLGETQYF

D: TRBD2
V: TRBV30
size: few
J: TRBJ2-1
DNA: TGTGCCTGGACCGACCAGGGACTAGCGCCGAATGAGCAGTTCTTC
CDR3: CAWTDQGLAPNEQFF

D: TRBD2
V: TRBV6-5
size: many
J: TRBJ2-7
DNA: TGTGCCAGCAGTTTAGGCGGGGGGGGCATCGAGCAGTACTTC
CDR3: CASSLGGGGIEQYF

D: .
V: TRBV7-2
size: few
J: TRBJ2-4
DNA: TGTGCCAGCAGCCGGGACAATTTAGCCAAAAACATTCAGTACTTC
CDR3: CASSRDNLAKNIQYF

D: .
V: TRBV6-5
size: many
J: TRBJ2-2
DNA: TGTGCCAGCAGTTCCCGGACCGTCTCAATCACCGGGGAGCTGTTTTTT
CDR3: CASSSRTVSITGELFF

D: TRBD1
V: TRBV30
size: few
J: TRBJ1-1
DNA: TGTGCCTGGAGTGCCGGGACAGGGAACACTGAAGCTTTCTTT
CDR3: CAWSAGTGNTEAFF

D: TRBD2
V: TRBV5-4
size: few
J: TRBJ2-5
DNA: TGTGCCAGCAGCCTGGGACTAGCGACAGAGACCCAGTACTTC
CDR3: CASSLGLATETQYF

D: .
V: TRBV7-2
size: many
J: TRBJ2-7
DNA: TGTGCCAGCAGCTTAGAGCCGTCCCCCTCTTACGAGCAGTACTTC
CDR3: CASSLEPSPSYEQYF

D: .
V: TRBV12-3/TRBV12-4
size: few
J: TRBJ1-4
DNA: TGTGCCAGCAGTTTTATGGAAGGGCCTCCGCTTTTT
CDR3: CASSFMEGPPLF

D: .
V: TRBV30
size: many
J: TRBJ1-1
DNA: TGTGCCTGGAGTACTTGGGGGATTGCGGACACTGAAGCTTTCTTT
CDR3: CAWSTWGIADTEAFF

D: .
V: TRBV20-1
size: few
J: TRBJ2-3
DNA: TGCAGTGCTAGAAAAAGAAGGCGGGGCCCTAGCACAGATACGCAGTATTTT
CDR3: CSARKRRRGPSTDTQYF

D: .
V: TRBV6-4
size: .
J: TRBJ1-1
DNA: TGTGCCAGCAGTGACTCGATTAGGGCTGAAGCTTTCTTT
CDR3: CASSDSIRAEAFF

D: TRBD1
V: TRBV6-2/TRBV6-3
size: many
J: TRBJ2-7
DNA: TGTGCCAGCAGTTACTACTCGGGACAGGGGGTTTACGAGCAGTACTTC
CDR3: CASSYYSGQGVYEQYF

D: TRBD2
V: TRBV29-1
size: .
J: TRBJ2-7
DNA: TGCAGCGTTTCCGGGAGGGCCTCCTACGAGCAGTACTTC
CDR3: CSVSGRASYEQYF